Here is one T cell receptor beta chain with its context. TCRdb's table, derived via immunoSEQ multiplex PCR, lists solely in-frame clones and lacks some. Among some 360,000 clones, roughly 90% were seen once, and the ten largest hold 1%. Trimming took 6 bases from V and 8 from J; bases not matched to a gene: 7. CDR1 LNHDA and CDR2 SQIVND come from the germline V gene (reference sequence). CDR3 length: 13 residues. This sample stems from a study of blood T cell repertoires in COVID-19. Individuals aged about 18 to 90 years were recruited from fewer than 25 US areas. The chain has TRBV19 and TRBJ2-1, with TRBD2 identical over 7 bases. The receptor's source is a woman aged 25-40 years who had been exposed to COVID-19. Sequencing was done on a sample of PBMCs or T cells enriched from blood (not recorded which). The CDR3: CASRAGALDEQFF. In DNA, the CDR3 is TGTGCCAGTAGGGCGGGAGCCCTAGATGAGCAGTTCTTC.